Sequencing of this T cell receptor beta chain was carried out in a study of blood T cell repertoires in COVID-19. Study-wide context: The United States, Italy and Spain provided the acute and convalescent COVID-19 samples. Sources were T cells, B-cell-depleted T cells, or PBMCs; the material itself was cDNA or gDNA.

Germline-derived CDR1 and CDR2 are MDHEN and SYDVKM. The CDR3 has 13 amino acids. The V gene end was trimmed by 6 bases and the J gene end by 7 bases; junction bases not matched to a gene: 5. TCRdb's table, derived via immunoSEQ multiplex PCR, lists solely in-frame clones and lacks some. The profile covers about 270,000 clones, with approximately 77% appearing a single time and under 3.5% taken by the ten largest. The receptor's source is a woman aged 18 to 35 with acute or convalescent COVID-19. The chain combines TRBV28 with TRBJ1-5; 8 nucleotides align to TRBD1. Sequencing input: peripheral blood. The CDR3 sequence: CASRTGQGQPQHF. In nucleotides, the CDR3 is TGTGCCAGCAGGACTGGACAGGGACAGCCCCAGCATTTT.